The sequence of this T cell receptor (beta chain) was determined in a study of blood T cell repertoires in COVID-19 (dated by TCRdb to about 2020). Background for the entire study: Samples from collaborators originated in the United States, Italy and Spain and spanned both the acute and convalescent phases of COVID-19. The material from the prospective study consisted of cDNA or gDNA derived from T cells, B-cell-depleted T cells, or PBMCs. The dataset comprised deeply sampled blood TCRbeta repertoires from subjects exposed to, actively infected with, or recovered from COVID-19. The repertoires were released in a freely available public database meant as a resource for research on the immune response to SARS-CoV-2. Samples were obtained from the ongoing ImmuneRACE study (first 160 participants) and from about 1,300 subjects provided by 6 global collaborators. The sample metadata nearly always contained a de-identified subject ID, COVID-19 status, age in years and sex. HLA class I and class II types, where available, came from metadata supplied by the sample provider rather than from assay-based typing. What the authors observed across the whole study: How much clinical and demographic metadata was included differed by source and by participant, and the metadata was provided uncurated.

This clone has only one observation. The antigen it binds to is not known. Base qualities are not at hand, and no much larger clone is one base apart. One collaborating source in Seattle enrolled patients while the patients were actively infected and followed the patients over time throughout the course of disease. Each collaborating institution followed its own protocols to collect whole blood in K2EDTA tubes. For TCRbeta analysis, collaborators shipped samples in one of three forms: frozen whole blood, isolated PBMCs, or DNA extracted from either of those sample types. The immunoSEQ Assay, a bias-controlled multiplex PCR, was used to amplify TCRbeta CDR3 regions from genomic DNA. Per the source publication's procedure: Nucleated cell counts per sample were estimated from amplification of reference gene primers within the assay. To quantify the absolute abundance of each unique TCRbeta CDR3 rearrangement, sequence reads were collapsed and filtered. Productive Simpson clonality was computed per sample as the square root of Simpson's diversity index over productive rearrangements. TCRdb's version of the immuneACCESS table is confined to in-frame rearrangements and falls short of the full clone set. An unresolved V gene accounts for under half of the shortfall where checked; the remainder is of unknown origin. That table is the source of V, J and clone size, and D and trimming were worked out from the DNA. The sample records about 200,000 clones, around nine tenths of which are singletons. Around 0.84% of the sample belongs to the ten largest clones.

Ends trimmed: V by 6 bases, J by 4 bases; bases unmatched to a gene: 11. Measured from the cysteine to the phenylalanine, the CDR3 is 15 residues long. Only CDR3 DNA remains: 45 bases, in frame from the first base. CDR1 and CDR2, per the germline V gene (reference sequence), are SGHNT and YYREEE. This receptor was identified in a man in his sixties with COVID-19, enrolled during active disease. The sequenced material came from peripheral blood. Recombination linked TRBV5-4 to TRBJ1-2; 8 nucleotides in the junction match TRBD1. The CDR3 loop reads CASTAPGQGFYGYTF. The nucleotide sequence reads TGTGCCAGCACCGCCCCCGGACAGGGATTCTATGGCTACACCTTC.